This T cell receptor (beta chain) was identified in a study of T cell repertoires in cytomegalovirus infection. Study details: Peptides in the study included HLA-C-restricted and HLA-B-restricted CMV epitopes. Both a matching HLA type and CMV infection were indicated by public TCR beta signatures.

Study-level findings and limits: Clonotypes of TCR beta that were HLA-C-restricted and CMV-specific dominated the ex vivo response.

CDR3 size: 15 residues. Unmatched junction bases numbered 7, after V lost 5 bases and J lost 8 bases. Germline V gene lookup returns CDR1 MDHEN and CDR2 SYDVKM. Only a few counts were recorded for this clonotype. Its cognate antigen is unknown. TCRdb passed the reads through MiXCR, listing each CDR3 protein once. In the table there are about 310,000 distinct CDR3 sequences, around 25% of which are singletons. The sequenced sample was cultured PBMCs, obtained from culture after CMV antigen stimulation. The rearrangement links TRBV28 to TRBJ2-1, with 12 positions matching TRBD2. The receptor's source is a human donor in good health (CMV status not recorded). Some clones in this sample may be carry-over from other donors' samples. The CDR3 reads CASSPGLAGIHEQFF. DNA for the CDR3: TGTGCCAGCAGTCCAGGACTAGCGGGGATCCATGAGCAGTTCTTC.